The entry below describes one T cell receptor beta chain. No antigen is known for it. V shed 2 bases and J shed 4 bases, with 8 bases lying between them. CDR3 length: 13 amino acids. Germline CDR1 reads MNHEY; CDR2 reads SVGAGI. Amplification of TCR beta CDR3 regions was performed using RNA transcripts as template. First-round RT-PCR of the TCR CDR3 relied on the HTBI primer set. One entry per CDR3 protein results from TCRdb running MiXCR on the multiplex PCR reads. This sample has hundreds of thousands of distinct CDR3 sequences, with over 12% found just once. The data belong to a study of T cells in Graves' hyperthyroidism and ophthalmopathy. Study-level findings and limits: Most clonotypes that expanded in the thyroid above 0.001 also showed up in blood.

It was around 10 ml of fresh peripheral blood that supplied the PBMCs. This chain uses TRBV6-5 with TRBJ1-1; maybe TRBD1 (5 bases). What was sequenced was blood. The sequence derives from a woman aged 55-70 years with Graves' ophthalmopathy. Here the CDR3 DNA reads TGTGCCAGCAGTTACGCAGGGCCCACTGAAGCTTTCTTT. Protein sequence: CASSYAGPTEAFF.